These 10 T cell receptor beta chains were all obtained from the same sample, sequenced in a study of blood T cell repertoires in COVID-19. Clones were sequenced by immunoSEQ multiplex PCR, and TCRdb holds only the in-frame ones, with some missing. The profile covers some 210,000 clones, with roughly 87% appearing a single time and 10% taken by the ten largest. Source material: PBMCs or T cells enriched from blood (not recorded which). These receptors all stem from a young man with acute COVID-19.

This chain connects TRBV5-1 to TRBJ2-7; the match to TRBD1 covers 10 bases. Germline V gene lookup returns CDR1 SGHRS and CDR2 YFSETQ. The CDR3 runs 14 residues. V was pared by 5 bases and J by 2 bases, with 4 bases of the junction left unmatched. As DNA, the CDR3 is TGCGCCAGCAGGGACGGGACAGGGGCCTACGAGCAGTACTTC. Its translation is CASRDGTGAYEQYF. Combining the CDR3 with reference TRBV5-1 and TRBJ2-7 gives the whole variable domain KAGVTQTPRYLIKTRGQQVTLSCSPISGHRSVSWYQQTPGQGLQFLFEYFSETQRNKGNFPGRFSGRQFSNSRSEMNVSTLELGDSALYLCASRDGTGAYEQYFGPGTRLTVT.

The V and J genes are TRBV28 and TRBJ2-7; possible D gene TRBD1, 6 bases. The CDR3 spans 14 residues. CDR1 and CDR2 from the germline V gene are MDHEN and SYDVKM. V lost 3 bases and J 5 bases, leaving 14 bases between the germline ends. The CDR3: CASSFRGRVDEQYF. DNA of the CDR3: TGTGCCAGCAGTTTCAGGGGTAGGGTCGACGAGCAGTACTTC.

The V call is TRBV29-1, the J call TRBJ2-5, with D possibly being TRBD1 (5 bases). CDR1 is SQVTM and CDR2 is ANQGSEA in the germline V gene. The CDR3 has 12 amino acids. Trimming left V 6 bases short and J 4 bases short, with 12 bases between. The CDR3 loop is CSVQRGVETQYF. CDR3 DNA: TGCAGCGTCCAAAGGGGCGTAGAGACCCAGTACTTC.

This clone was found a few times. The chain uses TRBV2 and TRBJ2-1; possibly TRBD2 for D (6 bases). Germline assignment: CDR1 SNHLY and CDR2 FYNNEI. Trimming shortened V by 8 bases and J by 4 bases, and 15 bases separated the two germline ends. The CDR3 is made up of 14 amino acids. The CDR3 nucleotides are TGTGCCAGCTTAGGCGGGAATCCATACAATGAGCAGTTCTTC. The encoded protein is CASLGGNPYNEQFF.

J is TRBJ2-1 and V is TRBV3-1 (or the pseudogene TRBV3-2), with a tentative D call TRBD1 (6 bases). The CDR3 consists of 15 residues. Germline V gene data show CDR1 as LGHDT and CDR2 as YNNKEL (reference sequence). Between the trimmed V and J ends, which lost 4 bases and 7 bases, there was a span of 17 bases. CDR3 loop: CASSRRTTRGNEQFF. The CDR3 DNA sequence: TGTGCCAGCAGCCGTCGCACAACCAGGGGAAATGAGCAGTTCTTC.

This clone was observed a few times. The V call is TRBV20-1, the J call TRBJ1-2, with 8 bases identical to TRBD1. Germline V gives CDR1 DFQATT, CDR2 SNEGSKA (reference sequence). The CDR3 is made up of 15 amino acids. V lost 3 bases and J lost 0; bases outside the gene matches: 6. The CDR3 sequence is CSASMRTGTNYGYTF. The CDR3 nucleotides are TGCAGTGCTAGTATGAGGACAGGGACTAACTATGGCTACACCTTC.

This chain links TRBV28 with TRBJ1-2; 7 nucleotides line up with TRBD1. Germline CDR1 and CDR2: MDHEN and SYDVKM. With 6 bases clipped from V and 8 bases from J, the junction kept 12 bases outside the gene matches. This CDR3 has 14 amino acids. CDR3 bases: TGTGCCAGCAGAAAAACTGGGACAGTTTGGGGCTACACCTTC. This gives the protein CASRKTGTVWGYTF.

The chain combines TRBV6-5 with TRBJ2-1; 9 positions match TRBD1. The V gene's germline CDR1 is MNHEY and CDR2 SVGAGI. This CDR3 spans 15 amino acids. Unmatched junction bases numbered 12, after V lost 6 bases and J lost 9 bases. CDR3 nucleotides: TGTGCCAGCAGCCGGACTAGGGACAGGGCGGGTGAGCAGTTCTTC. Its translation is CASSRTRDRAGEQFF.

The J gene is TRBJ1-5, the V gene TRBV6-5; possible D gene TRBD1, 6 bases. Germline V lookup: CDR1 MNHEY, CDR2 SVGAGI. Trimming removed 6 bases at V and 3 bases at J, with 12 bases between. The CDR3 consists of 14 residues. The CDR3 nucleotides are TGTGCCAGCAGAGACGGACAGATCAATCAGCCCCAGCATTTT. Encoded protein: CASRDGQINQPQHF.

As DNA, the CDR3 is TGTGCCAGTAGTACCTCGGGACAGTACTCTGGGGCCAACGTCCTGACTTTC. It translates to CASSTSGQYSGANVLTF. The rearrangement uses TRBV19 and TRBJ2-6, with 7 bases lining up with TRBD1. The CDR3 is 17 residues long. Germline CDR1 LNHDA, CDR2 SQIVND (reference sequence). V lost 4 bases, J lost 0 bases, and 6 bases stayed unmatched.